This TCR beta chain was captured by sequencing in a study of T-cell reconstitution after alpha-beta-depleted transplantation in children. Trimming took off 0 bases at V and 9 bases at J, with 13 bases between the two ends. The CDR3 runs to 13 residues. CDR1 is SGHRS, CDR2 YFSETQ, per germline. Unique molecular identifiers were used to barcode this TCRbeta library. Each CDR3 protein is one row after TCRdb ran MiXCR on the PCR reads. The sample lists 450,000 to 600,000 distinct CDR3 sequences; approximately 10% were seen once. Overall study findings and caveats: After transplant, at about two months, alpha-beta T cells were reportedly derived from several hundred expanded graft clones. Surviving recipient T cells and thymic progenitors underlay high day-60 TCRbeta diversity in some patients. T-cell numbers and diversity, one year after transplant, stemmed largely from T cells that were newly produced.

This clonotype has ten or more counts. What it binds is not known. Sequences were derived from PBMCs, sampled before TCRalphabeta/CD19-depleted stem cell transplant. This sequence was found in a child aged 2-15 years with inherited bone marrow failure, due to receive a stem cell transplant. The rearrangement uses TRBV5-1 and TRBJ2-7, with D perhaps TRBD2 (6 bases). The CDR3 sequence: CASSLAGSGGQYF. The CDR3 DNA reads TGCGCCAGCAGCTTGGCGGGGTCCGGGGGGCAGTACTTC. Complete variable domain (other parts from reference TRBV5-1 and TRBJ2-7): KAGVTQTPRYLIKTRGQQVTLSCSPISGHRSVSWYQQTPGQGLQFLFEYFSETQRNKGNFPGRFSGRQFSNSRSEMNVSTLELGDSALYLCASSLAGSGGQYFGPGTRLTVT.